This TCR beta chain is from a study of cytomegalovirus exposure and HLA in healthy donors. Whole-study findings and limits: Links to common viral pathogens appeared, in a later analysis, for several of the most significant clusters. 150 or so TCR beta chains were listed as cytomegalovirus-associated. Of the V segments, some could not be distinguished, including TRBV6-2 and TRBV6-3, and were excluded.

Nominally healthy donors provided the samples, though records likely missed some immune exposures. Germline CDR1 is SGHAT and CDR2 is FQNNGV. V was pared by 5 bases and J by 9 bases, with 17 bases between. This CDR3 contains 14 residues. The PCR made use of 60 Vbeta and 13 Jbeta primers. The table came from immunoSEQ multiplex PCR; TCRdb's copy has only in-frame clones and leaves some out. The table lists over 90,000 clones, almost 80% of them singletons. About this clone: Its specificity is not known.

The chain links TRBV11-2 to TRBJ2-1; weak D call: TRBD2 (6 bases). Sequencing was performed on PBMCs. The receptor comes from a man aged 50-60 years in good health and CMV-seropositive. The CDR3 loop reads CASSPFGSGVEQFF. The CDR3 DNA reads TGTGCCAGCAGCCCCTTTGGCTCGGGAGTTGAGCAGTTCTTC.